This T cell receptor (beta chain) stems from a study of blood T cell repertoires in COVID-19. The junction had 2 bases not matched to a gene; V was cut back by 0 bases and J by 10 bases. CDR1 and CDR2 from the germline V gene are GTSNPN and SVGIG (reference sequence). The CDR3 spans 12 residues. Here immunoSEQ multiplex PCR was the method, and the copy in TCRdb shows in-frame clones only, minus some. There are 310,000 or so clones in the sample; about nine tenths occur only once, and around 10% lies in the top ten. The sequence came from a woman aged 18-29 years who had recovered from COVID-19. The gene calls are TRBV30 and TRBJ1-5, with TRBD1 identical over 8 bases. The specimen was PBMCs or T cells enriched from blood (not recorded which). The CDR3, as DNA: TGTGCCTGGAGTGTGCAGGGGGCCCCCCAGCATTTT. It codes for CAWSVQGAPQHF.